The TCR beta chain described here comes from a study of cytotoxic CD8 clonotypes in ibrutinib-treated CLL. Targeted sequencing depth ranged from 1 in 200,000 to 1 in 1 million T cells. The assay was immunoSEQ multiplex PCR, and TCRdb's table has in-frame clones only and misses some. The data hold some 290,000 clones, with about 80% observed a single time. Whole-study results and caveats: Once treatment began, public clonotypes, which were uncommon, contracted or stayed stable.

This clone was detected once. As yet, its antigen is unknown. J was trimmed by 1 base and V by 1 base; bases with no gene match: 3. CDR3 size: 15 residues. CDR1 and CDR2 from the germline V gene are SGHTA and FQGNSA. The chain uses TRBV7-2 and TRBJ2-7, with 8 bases lining up with TRBD2. Sequencing used PBMCs, obtained before ibrutinib treatment. The TCR originated in a human donor with chronic lymphocytic leukemia. The CDR3 bases are TGTGCCAGCAGCTTAGAACTAGCGGATTCCTACGAGCAGTACTTC. It specifies CASSLELADSYEQYF. Full variable domain (remainder filled in from reference TRBV7-2 and TRBJ2-7): GAGVSQSPSNKVTEKGKDVELRCDPISGHTALYWYRQSLGQGLEFLIYFQGNSAPDKSGLPSDRFSAERTGGSVSTLTIQRTQQEDSAVYLCASSLELADSYEQYFGPGTRLTVT.